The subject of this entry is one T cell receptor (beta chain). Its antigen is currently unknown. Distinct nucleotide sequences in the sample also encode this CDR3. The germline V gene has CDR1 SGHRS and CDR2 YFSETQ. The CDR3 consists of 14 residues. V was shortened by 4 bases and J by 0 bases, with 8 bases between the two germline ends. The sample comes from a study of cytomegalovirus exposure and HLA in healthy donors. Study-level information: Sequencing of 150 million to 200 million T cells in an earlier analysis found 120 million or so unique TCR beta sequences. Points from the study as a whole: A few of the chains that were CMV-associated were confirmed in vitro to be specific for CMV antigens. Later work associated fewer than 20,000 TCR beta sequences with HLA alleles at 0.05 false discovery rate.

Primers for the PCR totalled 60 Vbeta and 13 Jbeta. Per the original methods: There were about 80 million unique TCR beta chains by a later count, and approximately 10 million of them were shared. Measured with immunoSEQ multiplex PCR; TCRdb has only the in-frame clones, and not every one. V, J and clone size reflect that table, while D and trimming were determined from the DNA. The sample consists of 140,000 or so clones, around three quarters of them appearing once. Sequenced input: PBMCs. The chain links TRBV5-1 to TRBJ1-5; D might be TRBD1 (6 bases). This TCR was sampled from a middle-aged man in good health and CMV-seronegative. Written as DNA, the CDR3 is TGCGCCAGCAGCCCACAGGGTAGCAATCAGCCCCAGCATTTT. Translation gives CASSPQGSNQPQHF.